The following is a TCR beta chain sequence with its context. Its antigen target is currently unknown. Qualities for individual bases were not recorded, and no much larger clone is one base off. Preparation of the library involved the immunoSEQ multiplex PCR assay. Adaptive Biotechnologies carried out high-throughput TCR-beta CDR3 sequencing of genomic DNA for most patients. Per the source publication's procedure: TCR sequencing data for around 19 patients were retrieved from Adaptive's ImmunoSEQ software; a few other patients were processed with MiXCR and VDJtools. CDR3 nucleotide sequences shared by donor and recipient were removed because the origin of these sequences could not be assigned. To be classed as alloreactive, a clone needed at least 2-fold expansion over unstimulated cells and a minimum CFSE-low frequency of 0.002% (template counts) or 0.001% (read counts). Clones detected in sequenced pre-transplant spleen, lymph node, or MLR CFSE-low populations of the donor or recipient were defined as mappable. The cumulative frequency of alloreactive clones was calculated as a percentage of all sequences, weighted by copy number. In TCRdb, the immuneACCESS table is reduced to in-frame sequences with V and J assigned. These tables do not hold every clone; where another copy was compared, an unresolved V gene accounts for under half, and the others remain unexplained. The V and J calls and clone size come from that table; D and trimming were worked out from the DNA. Present in this sample are just over 20,000 clones, about 91% of which were seen just once. Clones ranked in the top ten supply under 6.5% of the sample.

This specimen belongs to a study of graft-versus-host responses after intestinal transplantation (dated by TCRdb to about 2021). About the investigation overall: The transplants that recipients received were multivisceral, liver-intestinal, or isolated intestinal. Alloreactive clones were identified by sequencing pre-transplant mixed lymphocyte reaction products and comparing them with unstimulated pre-transplant donor and recipient T cells. A peak of at least 4% donor T cells among recipient peripheral blood mononuclear cells was the definition used for donor T cell macrochimerism. Every recipient was given anti-thymocyte globulin induction, followed by around three years of maintenance tacrolimus and steroids. The cohort enrolled 20 to 25 intestinal transplant recipients including one retransplant, and a few patients lacking pretransplant specimens were excluded. Rather than going through the commercial service, samples from three later patients were sequenced in-house on an Illumina MiSeq and processed with MiXCR. After intestinal transplantation, graft-versus-host and host-versus-graft alloreactive T cell clones were followed in the graft, circulation and bone marrow using bulk TCR-beta CDR3 sequencing.

V is pared back by 1 base and J by 4 bases, with 8 bases lying between the germline termini. Including the terminal cysteine and phenylalanine, the CDR3 comprises 13 residues. Of all the DNA, just the CDR3 is kept, 39 bases in frame from base 1. CDR1 LNHDA and CDR2 SQIVND are derived from the germline V gene (reference sequence). Results the study describes overall, beyond this receptor: Conclusions were limited by the relatively low number and heterogeneity of intestinal transplant patients. GvH clones were detected in recipient bone marrow, and some appeared earlier in ileal mucosa or blood, consistent with an intestinal mucosal origin. Early after transplant, declines in HvG clones were associated with peak levels of circulating GvH clones. In the allografts of patients with donor T cell macrochimerism, GvH to HvG T cell clonal ratios were high.

In the first month after transplant, blood samples were collected up to 4 times, and after that at least monthly when available. Here the sequenced sample was PBMCs, taken more than 62 days after intestinal transplantation. This chain joins TRBV19 to TRBJ2-7, with a weak D call of TRBD1 (6 bases match). This TCR was recovered from a human patient who received an intestinal transplant, so some T cells may come from the graft donor. The CDR3: CASSIAGVYEQYF. The base sequence is TGTGCCAGTAGTATAGCAGGGGTTTACGAGCAGTACTTC.